This is a list of T cell receptor beta chains from one sample in a study of blood T cell repertoires in COVID-19. Some clones are missing from TCRdb's copy, which holds only in-frame ones; the method was immunoSEQ multiplex PCR. Of 110,000 to 150,000 clones listed, 70% to 85% were seen once; the top ten hold over 7.5%. Sequenced sample: peripheral blood. All receptors come from a woman aged 80 or over in a cohort sampled during active or convalescent COVID-19. The conserved cysteine and the conserved F or W are not part of the CDR3 here. Not every row has a clone size; where given, it reads once, few, many or a size class.

TRBV7-6 | 17 | . | ASSLVLQGARGSYNEQF
TRBV7-8 | 13 | . | ASSLGGVLDTEAF
TRBV5-8 | 11 | . | ASSWPGLTEAF
TRBV9 | 12 | . | ASSVGAPGGELF
TRBV6-1 | 14 | . | ASSEARGQGKNIQY
TRBV3-1/TRBV3-2 | 11 | . | ASSPDSANTQY
TRBV19 | 11 | . | ASTMGGGDTQY
TRBV9 | 14 | . | ASSPFRARLSNEQF
TRBV14 | 13 | . | ASSLLGQGWTEAF
TRBV6-4 | 12 | few | ASSDSITGGEAF
TRBV2 | 11 | . | ASSEWGVATQY
TRBV2 | 14 | . | ASRPDRGRFNQPQH
TRBV5-1 | 11 | . | ASRGRLNTEAF
TRBV28 | 14 | . | ASSLWFGGTGTEAF
TRBV28 | 15 | . | ASSLGVTGSRNQPQH
TRBV3-1/TRBV3-2 | 17 | . | ASSFGGIRDRYSNQPQH
TRBV5-6 | 14 | . | ASSRTGGSYNSPLH
TRBV6-5 | 13 | few | ASSLQGLYGSPLH
TRBV6-5 | 13 | . | ATLRSRAANYGYT
TRBV12-3/TRBV12-4 | 11 | . | ASRGLSAGEQY
TRBV7-2 | 13 | . | ASSLASGGWNEQF
TRBV6-5 | 12 | once | ASGTHSSGNTIY
TRBV7-3 | 11 | . | ASSLLTGETQY
TRBV18 | 12 | . | ASSSNYGTDTQY
TRBV11-2 | 12 | . | ASSGYASTGELF
TRBV7-2 | 13 | . | ASSLRDRGRDEQF
TRBV5-6 | 12 | . | ASSLGRGNQPQH
TRBV5-1 | 13 | . | ASSLGLAVFNEQF
TRBV18 | 13 | few | ASSPPNRGGGELF
TRBV2 | 12 | . | ASSAVLGGDTQY
TRBV9 | 18 | . | ASSPREWASGGVDQETQY
TRBV6-6 | 13 | . | ASSSGLAGLDTQY
TRBV24-1 | 13 | . | ATPGALGYNSPLH
TRBV28 | 13 | . | ASSPKPPYQETQY
TRBV2 | 13 | . | ASSALAYFNQPQH
TRBV9 | 14 | . | ASSVVGGSSGNTIY
TRBV6-5 | 12 | . | ASSSSLGTYGYT
TRBV6-5 | 11 | . | ASTLESGGELF
TRBV5-5 | 15 | . | ASSRQGARAGANVLT
TRBV5-5 | 15 | . | ASSLSPGQGNTGELF
TRBV7-9 | 13 | . | ASSSMAGLDYGYT
TRBV7-2 | 11 | . | ASSLDSNYGYT
TRBV19 | 13 | . | ASSKNRGVAEKLF
TRBV15 | 14 | . | ATSRASVATNEKLF
TRBV7-3 | 10 | . | ASSSGGNEQF
TRBV27 | 11 | . | ASSPGVGIEAF
TRBV5-6 | 13 | . | ASSSQGLRNTEAF
TRBV5-1 | 9 | . | ASSGVVGGN
TRBV14 | 14 | . | ASSRTGTRGAFEQF
TRBV5-1 | 12 | . | ASSLDIRNTEAF
TRBV25-1 | 11 | . | ASRGQVSYEQY
TRBV7-2 | 11 | few | ASSPSPLNEQF
TRBV4-2 | 12 | . | ASSHLLKYTEAF
TRBV5-1 | 14 | . | ASSPGIAGVADTQY
TRBV19 | 12 | . | ASSSWTSIDEQF